What follows is one TCR beta chain and its context. Its antigen remains undetermined. The input lacks base qualities; no much larger clone sits a single base away. In addition, sequencing in three donor pairs included unstimulated CD8+ effector memory subsets alongside CD4+ naive, CD8+ naive, CD8+ TEMRA and CD4+ memory subsets. TCRbeta CDR3 sequencing was performed on sorted unstimulated T cells and on proliferating T cells recovered from mixed lymphocyte reactions. Fresh whole blood from some eleven HLA-typed healthy donors was used to isolate PBMCs. Library preparation used the immunoSEQ multiplex PCR assay. The deep sequencing platform assayed 90,000 to 100,000 TCR templates per sample. Genomic DNA extracted from sorted T cells was the material used for TCRbeta CDR3 sequencing. The published analysis was carried out like this. Clonal analysis of TCRbeta CDR3 data was done in the R programming language. Comparing unstimulated samples against CFSE-low samples taken after the reaction was how alloreactive CD4+ and CD8+ clones were defined. By matching sequences to the repertoires of sorted unstimulated Treg and non-Treg cells, each alloreactive CD4+ clone was assigned a regulatory or non-regulatory origin. In its TCRdb copy, this immuneACCESS table keeps in-frame sequences only and misses some clones. Where compared with another copy, unresolved V genes explain less than half of these, and the others have no known cause. V and J calls and clone size are as listed in that table; D and trimming were resolved from the DNA. For this sample the table gives 60,000 to 65,000 clones, of which roughly 78% were detected only once. Jointly, the top ten make up roughly 0.4% of the sample.

Including cysteine and phenylalanine, the CDR3 has 15 amino acids. Solely the CDR3 DNA is kept, with 45 bases framed from the first base. This record belongs to a study of siplizumab effects on memory and regulatory T cells (dated by TCRdb to between 2018 and 2020). General notes on the study: The effect of the anti-CD2 antibody siplizumab on alloreactive T-cell subsets was examined in allogeneic mixed lymphocyte reactions constructed from human PBMCs.

Overall study outcomes, separate from this receptor: Among mappable alloreactive CD4+ clones, the Treg-derived fraction averaged approximately 69% with siplizumab versus around 25% in control reactions. The suppressive function of proliferating Tregs from siplizumab cultures was not functionally confirmed. For roughly 75-97% of proliferating CD4+ or CD8+ clones, no naive or memory phenotype could be assigned. Because sequences at frequencies below about 10^-5 were poorly captured, only a minor fraction of alloreactive clones could be mapped back to unstimulated subsets. Siplizumab significantly lowered the cumulative frequency of alloreactive sequences that could be traced to unstimulated CD4+ memory T cells. Compared with memory T cells, unstimulated naive T cells appeared more diverse, and naive cells seemed to make a substantial contribution to the alloresponse.

Rearrangement joined TRBV21-1 to TRBJ2-7; the D call TRBD1 from the table was never checked on the DNA. TRBV21-1 is an annotated pseudogene. The TCR sequence derives from a human donor in good health. The material sequenced was memory CD4+ T cells sorted from blood. What this sample's cell subset or site label stands for: unstimulated CD4+ memory T cells. The nucleotide sequence is given as TGTGCCAGCAGCAAGAGGGCAGGGGGCTACGGGGAGCAGTACTTC. This gives the protein CASSKRAGGYGEQYF.